These 27 T cell receptor beta chains were all obtained from the same sample, sequenced in a study of T cells in Graves' hyperthyroidism and ophthalmopathy. Regions amplified from RNA transcripts were the TCR beta CDR3 regions. The HTBI primer set was used in a first-round RT-PCR of the TCR CDR3. TCRdb reprocessed the multiplex PCR reads with MiXCR, giving one entry per CDR3 protein. The sample includes about 360,000 distinct CDR3 sequences, about 13% of them seen just once. Sequenced input: blood. Every receptor here comes from a woman between 18 and 29 years old with Graves' hyperthyroidism.

The rearrangement uses TRBV5-6 and TRBJ2-7, with 7 bases matching TRBD2. The CDR3 has 15 residues. The V and J ends lost 2 bases and 7 bases, in that order; junction bases with no gene match: 12. CDR1 and CDR2 (germline): SGHDT, YYEEEE. The CDR3 DNA sequence: TGTGCCAGCAGCTTTCGAGGGAGGGCCATGGGGGAGCAGTACTTC. Its protein is CASSFRGRAMGEQYF.

This clonotype was counted ten times or more. The V gene is TRBV20-1, the J gene TRBJ2-1, with 7 nucleotides matching TRBD2. The CDR3 is made up of 13 amino acids. Germline trimming cut 5 bases from V and 5 bases from J; bases unmatched to any gene: 6. The germline gives CDR1 DFQATT, CDR2 SNEGSKA (reference sequence). The CDR3 DNA reads TGCAGTGCTCGTCGGGGGGTAGACAATGAGCAGTTCTTC. It codes for CSARRGVDNEQFF.

Ten or more counts support this clonotype. The rearrangement links TRBV2 to TRBJ1-1; D is unresolved. There are 12 residues in the CDR3. V was shortened by 3 bases and J by 7 bases, with 9 bases between the two germline ends. Per germline, CDR1 SNHLY and CDR2 FYNNEI. The CDR3 sequence is CASSEAGREAFF. The CDR3 bases are TGTGCCAGCAGTGAGGCGGGTCGTGAAGCTTTCTTT. Based on the CDR3 plus reference TRBV2 and TRBJ1-1, the full variable domain is EPEVTQTPSHQVTQMGQEVILRCVPISNHLYFYWYRQILGQKVEFLVSFYNNEISEKSEIFDDQFSVERPDGSNFTLKIRSTKLEDSAMYFCASSEAGREAFFGQGTRLTVV.

V is TRBV10-1 and J is TRBJ2-5, with TRBD2 as a possible D gene (5 bases). Trimming shortened V by 3 bases and J by 2 bases, and 10 bases separated the two germline ends. This CDR3 comprises 14 residues. Germline assignment: CDR1 WNHNN and CDR2 SYGVQD (reference sequence). CDR3 DNA: TGCGCCAGCAGTGACCCCCGGACTCAAGAGACCCAGTACTTC. It specifies CASSDPRTQETQYF.

This clonotype has only one observation. A much larger clone sits a single nucleotide away, making a read error possible. The chain links TRBV18 to TRBJ1-5; weak D call: TRBD1 (6 bases). CDR1 KGHSH and CDR2 LQKENI come from the germline V gene. The CDR3 has 16 residues. The CDR3 DNA reads as TGTGCCGGCTCACCATCCGGACAGACCCCCAATCAGCCCCAGCATTTT. Translating gives CAGSPSGQTPNQPQHF.

This clonotype was seen at least ten times. The chain carries TRBV7-2 and TRBJ2-5, with D possibly TRBD2 on 6 matching bases. Looked up from germline, CDR1 is SGHTA and CDR2 is FQGNSA. The V end lost 5 bases, the J end lost 1 base, and 17 bases lay between the germline ends. CDR3 length: 16 amino acids. The CDR3 DNA reads TGTGCCAGCAGCAAAAGGGTTGGGGGAGGCCAAGAGACCCAGTACTTC. Protein sequence: CASSKRVGGGQETQYF.

This clonotype was observed at least ten times. The V and J genes are TRBV28 and TRBJ1-2; tentatively, D is TRBD1 (5 bases). The CDR3 covers 14 residues. CDR1 is MDHEN and CDR2 is SYDVKM in the germline V gene. V was trimmed by 7 bases and J by 1 base, leaving 13 bases between them. CDR3: CASTGQPINYGYTF. CDR3 nucleotide sequence: TGTGCCAGCACAGGACAACCAATTAACTATGGCTACACCTTC.

This chain uses TRBV6-2 or TRBV6-3 with TRBJ2-1; D possibly uses TRBD1 or TRBD2 (6 bases each). Germline V gene data show CDR1 as MNHEY and CDR2 as SVGEGT. This CDR3 spans 16 amino acids. V was trimmed by 2 bases and J by 2 bases, leaving 13 bases between them. DNA of the CDR3: TGTGCCAGCAGTTACGGAGGGGGAGTAACCTACAATGAGCAGTTCTTC. Its translation is CASSYGGGVTYNEQFF.

This clonotype was found many times. The rearrangement uses TRBV7-2 and TRBJ2-5; 10 nucleotides line up with TRBD2. The length of the CDR3 is 16 residues. Germline V gives CDR1 SGHTA, CDR2 FQGNSA. V lost 1 base and J lost 4; bases outside the gene matches: 6. CDR3 DNA: TGTGCCAGCAGCTTAGTTCCTAGCGGGGGAAGAGAGACCCAGTACTTC. Its translation is CASSLVPSGGRETQYF.

This clonotype was detected ten times or more. The CDR3 nucleotides are TGTGCCAGCAGTTCGGGACTAGCGGGAGTATGGGGGCAAGAGACCCAGTACTTC. This gives the protein CASSSGLAGVWGQETQYF. The chain joins TRBV28 to TRBJ2-5; the match to TRBD2 covers 14 bases. Germline lookup yields CDR1 MDHEN and CDR2 SYDVKM. The CDR3 runs to 18 residues. J gave up 2 bases and V 4 bases, and 9 bases lay outside the gene matches.

This clonotype appeared many times. The chain employs TRBV3-1 and TRBJ2-1; 8 positions match TRBD1. V was pared by 5 bases and J by 4 bases, with 10 bases of the junction left unmatched. Germline V gene lookup returns CDR1 LGHDT and CDR2 YNNKEL (reference sequence). The CDR3 contains 16 residues. The CDR3: CASSSTRTGRYNEQFF. In nucleotides, the CDR3 is TGTGCCAGCAGCTCAACTCGGACAGGGAGGTACAATGAGCAGTTCTTC.

This clonotype has at least ten counts. V and J are TRBV27 and TRBJ2-1; D is possibly TRBD2 (5 bases). The germline V gene has CDR1 MNHEY and CDR2 SMNVEV (reference sequence). This CDR3 region has 14 residues. The V end lost 3 bases, the J end lost 4 bases, and 10 bases lay between the germline ends. The CDR3 reads CASSLSGRYNEQFF. The CDR3 DNA is TGTGCCAGCAGTTTGAGCGGACGATACAATGAGCAGTTCTTC.

Points on this clonotype: Sequence at one end of the junction differs from germline and may be a read error. The chain uses TRBV28 and TRBJ1-2, with D hard to call. CDR3 size: 12 residues. Germline V gives CDR1 MDHEN, CDR2 SYDVKM. DNA of the CDR3: TGTGCCGGCAGTTTGGGGTACTATGGCTACACCTTC. Residues: CAGSLGYYGYTF.

This chain connects TRBV3-1 to TRBJ1-4, with D perhaps TRBD1 (6 bases). CDR3 length: 13 residues. V was clipped by 8 bases and J by 11 bases, with 18 bases between them. The germline V gene encodes CDR1 LGHDT and CDR2 YNNKEL (reference sequence). The DNA of the CDR3 is TGTGCCAGCGGAACCCAGGAGGGGGATAAACTGTTTTTT. This gives the protein CASGTQEGDKLFF.

This clonotype was seen at least ten times. This chain uses TRBV27 with TRBJ1-5; TRBD1 matches 8 bases. The CDR3 spans 14 residues. Germline assignment: CDR1 MNHEY and CDR2 SMNVEV (reference sequence). The trim removed 3 bases at V and 6 bases at J, leaving 4 bases unmatched. The CDR3 loop is CASSLAGGGQPQHF. The CDR3 DNA reads TGTGCCAGCAGTTTGGCAGGGGGCGGTCAGCCCCAGCATTTT.

This clonotype appeared many times. The J gene is TRBJ1-2, the V gene TRBV5-8, with D unresolved. The V gene lost 2 bases and the J gene lost 2 bases, with 7 bases spanning the gap. This CDR3 has 13 residues. The germline CDR1 and CDR2 sequences are SGHTS and YDEGEE. As DNA, the CDR3 is TGTGCCAGCAGCTTCCCCGGGAACTATGGCTACACCTTC. Its protein is CASSFPGNYGYTF.

The chain joins TRBV5-6 to TRBJ1-1; D is ambiguous. V was pared by 6 bases and J by 1 base, with 13 bases between. The CDR3 length is 14 residues. Germline assignment: CDR1 SGHDT and CDR2 YYEEEE. The CDR3 protein is CASTTSSRNTEAFF. CDR3 DNA sequence: TGTGCCAGCACCACGAGCAGCAGGAACACTGAAGCTTTCTTT. Together with reference TRBV5-6 and TRBJ1-1, the CDR3 gives the full variable domain: DAGVTQSPTHLIKTRGQQVTLRCSPKSGHDTVSWYQQALGQGPQFIFQYYEEEERQRGNFPDRFSGHQFPNYSSELNVNALLLGDSALYLCASTTSSRNTEAFFGQGTRLTVV.

This clonotype was seen ten or more times. The chain couples TRBV20-1 to TRBJ2-7; 7 bases align to TRBD2. Trimming took 6 bases from V and 7 from J; bases not matched to a gene: 12. Germline CDR1 DFQATT, CDR2 SNEGSKA (reference sequence). This CDR3 contains 13 residues. The CDR3 is CSASGDRMGEQYF. CDR3 DNA sequence: TGCAGTGCCAGCGGGGATCGAATGGGGGAGCAGTACTTC.

This clonotype was seen many times. The chain links TRBV7-9 to TRBJ1-2; D gene ambiguous. V shed 11 bases and J shed 4 bases, with 14 bases lying between them. This CDR3 is 12 amino acids long. CDR1 is SEHNR and CDR2 is FQNEAQ in the germline V gene (reference sequence). The CDR3 region has the DNA TGTGCCCTCCCCCGTTCCATCTATGGCTACACCTTC. As protein: CALPRSIYGYTF.

This clonotype was seen ten or more times. V gene TRBV12-3 or TRBV12-4 combines with J gene TRBJ1-6; 7 nucleotides agree with TRBD1. The CDR3 contains 16 residues. The junction had 12 bases not matched to a gene; V was cut back by 4 bases and J by 9 bases. CDR3 coding DNA: TGTGCCAGCAGTTCGACTCAGGGGGTGGTAGGTTCACCCCTCCACTTT. Translated: CASSSTQGVVGSPLHF.

This clonotype has at least ten counts. The chain links TRBV3-1 to TRBJ2-5; maybe TRBD1 (7 bases). The germline V gene has CDR1 LGHDT and CDR2 YNNKEL (reference sequence). V was shortened by 1 base and J by 1 base, with 13 bases between the two germline ends. The CDR3 runs to 16 residues. As DNA, the CDR3 is TGTGCCAGCAGCCAAGGCAGGGGGACTGGCCAAGAGACCCAGTACTTC. This translates into CASSQGRGTGQETQYF.

This clonotype was counted at least ten times. The chain recombines TRBV10-3 with TRBJ1-1, with D perhaps matching TRBD1 (5 bases). Trimming stripped 4 bases from V and 2 bases from J, with 20 bases between. The germline V gene has CDR1 ENHRY and CDR2 SYGVKD. This CDR3 has 17 amino acids. CDR3 amino acids: CAISGEGPYGINTEAFF. The CDR3 DNA sequence: TGTGCCATCAGTGGGGAGGGGCCATACGGAATTAACACTGAAGCTTTCTTT.

For this clonotype: A read error may be the cause here, since a much bigger clone is one base away. This chain uses TRBV28 with TRBJ1-2, with D possibly matching TRBD1 (5 bases). The ends were cut back, 7 bases at V and 7 bases at J, with 16 bases in the middle. Per the germline V gene, CDR1 is MDHEN and CDR2 is SYDVKM. This CDR3 region has 13 residues. DNA of the CDR3: TGTGCCAGCAAAATCCCGGGGAGGGGTGGCTACACCTTC. It yields the protein CASKIPGRGGYTF.

J is TRBJ2-2 and V is TRBV5-6; 9 bases agree with TRBD2. V lost 5 bases, J lost 7 bases, and 12 bases stayed unmatched. Germline V lookup: CDR1 SGHDT, CDR2 YYEEEE. The CDR3 contains 16 residues. This CDR3 reads CASSPAGGQASGELFF. DNA of the CDR3: TGTGCCAGCAGTCCTGCGGGGGGGCAAGCGAGCGGGGAGCTGTTTTTT.

This clonotype has ten or more counts. This chain connects TRBV12-3 or TRBV12-4 to TRBJ1-1; D possibly corresponds to TRBD1 (5 bases). V was shortened by 2 bases and J by 2 bases, with 27 bases between the two germline ends. The CDR3 is 20 residues long. CDR3 DNA: TGTGCCAGCAGTTTAAGGATGTTGGGGCAGGGTGGGGGAGAAAACACTGAAGCTTTCTTT. It codes for CASSLRMLGQGGGENTEAFF.

This clonotype was detected ten times or more. The V gene is TRBV5-1, the J gene TRBJ1-2; D possibly corresponds to TRBD1 (6 bases). This CDR3 spans 17 amino acids. V shed 2 bases and J shed 6 bases, with 23 bases lying between them. CDR1 and CDR2 from the germline V gene are SGHRS and YFSETQ. The DNA for the CDR3 is TGCGCCAGCAGCTTTCTCGGACAGTCGGGCGAGGGTCATGGCTACACCTTC. Its translation: CASSFLGQSGEGHGYTF.

This clonotype came up many times. The chain uses TRBV19 and TRBJ1-1, with 9 positions matching TRBD1. Germline-derived CDR1 and CDR2 are LNHDA and SQIVND (reference sequence). V lost 5 bases, J lost 5 bases, and 9 bases stayed unmatched. The CDR3 is 15 amino acids. The CDR3 protein is CASSPDRGGKTEAFF. The CDR3 DNA reads TGTGCCAGTAGTCCCGACAGGGGGGGAAAAACTGAAGCTTTCTTT.